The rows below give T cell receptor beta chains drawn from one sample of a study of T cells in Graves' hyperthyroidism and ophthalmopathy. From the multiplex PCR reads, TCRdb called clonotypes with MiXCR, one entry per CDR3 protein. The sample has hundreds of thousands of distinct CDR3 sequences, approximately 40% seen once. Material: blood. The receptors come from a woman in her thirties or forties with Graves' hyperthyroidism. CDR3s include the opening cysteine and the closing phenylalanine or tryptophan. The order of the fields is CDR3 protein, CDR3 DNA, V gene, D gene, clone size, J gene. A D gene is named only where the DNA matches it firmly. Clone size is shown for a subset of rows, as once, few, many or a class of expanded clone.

cdr3_aa: CASSRADRAGSQPQHF
cdr3_nt: TGTGCCAGCAGCCGAGCTGACAGGGCTGGGAGTCAGCCCCAGCATTTT
v_call: TRBV7-8
d_call: TRBD1
clone_size: many
j_call: TRBJ1-5

cdr3_aa: CAISSKGGGYNSPLHF
cdr3_nt: TGTGCCATCAGTTCAAAAGGGGGGGGATATAATTCACCCCTCCACTTT
v_call: TRBV10-3
d_call: .
clone_size: many
j_call: TRBJ1-6

cdr3_aa: CASSERAAAYEQYF
cdr3_nt: TGTGCCAGCAGCGAGAGGGCTGCGGCCTACGAGCAGTACTTC
v_call: TRBV7-9
d_call: .
clone_size: many
j_call: TRBJ2-7

cdr3_aa: CSVRTSFYEQYF
cdr3_nt: TGCAGCGTTAGGACTAGCTTCTACGAGCAGTACTTC
v_call: TRBV29-1
d_call: TRBD2
clone_size: .
j_call: TRBJ2-7

cdr3_aa: CASSYSIWSVPEAFF
cdr3_nt: TGTGCCAGCAGTTACTCGATATGGTCAGTGCCTGAAGCTTTCTTT
v_call: TRBV6-6
d_call: .
clone_size: few
j_call: TRBJ1-1

cdr3_aa: CSAREDSGIRGYTF
cdr3_nt: TGCAGTGCTAGAGAGGACTCGGGGATTCGTGGCTACACCTTC
v_call: TRBV20-1
d_call: .
clone_size: .
j_call: TRBJ1-2

cdr3_aa: CAWIRSRGTQYF
cdr3_nt: TGTGCCTGGATCCGGTCACGGGGGACCCAGTACTTC
v_call: TRBV30
d_call: .
clone_size: .
j_call: TRBJ2-5

cdr3_aa: CASSQERGGQPQHF
cdr3_nt: TGCGCCAGCAGCCAAGAACGGGGAGGCCAGCCCCAGCATTTT
v_call: TRBV4-3
d_call: .
clone_size: few
j_call: TRBJ1-5

cdr3_aa: CASRGTGGGSPLHF
cdr3_nt: TGTGCCAGTAGGGGGACTGGGGGTGGTTCACCCCTCCACTTT
v_call: TRBV25-1
d_call: .
clone_size: .
j_call: TRBJ1-6

cdr3_aa: CASSLDRGREKLFF
cdr3_nt: TGTGCCAGCAGTTTGGACAGGGGGCGGGAAAAACTGTTTTTT
v_call: TRBV6-5
d_call: TRBD1
clone_size: few
j_call: TRBJ1-4

cdr3_aa: CASIFEDRGQETQYF
cdr3_nt: TGTGCCAGCATTTTCGAGGACAGGGGGCAAGAGACCCAGTACTTC
v_call: TRBV6-5
d_call: TRBD1
clone_size: few
j_call: TRBJ2-5

cdr3_aa: CASSLRLGSYNEQFF
cdr3_nt: TGTGCCAGCAGTTTACGACTAGGCTCCTACAATGAGCAGTTCTTC
v_call: TRBV12-3/TRBV12-4
d_call: .
clone_size: .
j_call: TRBJ2-1

cdr3_aa: CASSEWTKGRRTDTQYF
cdr3_nt: TGTGCCAGCAGTGAATGGACGAAGGGCCGGCGCACAGATACGCAGTATTTT
v_call: TRBV25-1
d_call: .
clone_size: few
j_call: TRBJ2-3

cdr3_aa: CASSQDRRGDAIYF
cdr3_nt: TGCGCCAGCAGCCAAGATAGGAGGGGTGACGCCATATATTTT
v_call: TRBV4-3
d_call: .
clone_size: .
j_call: TRBJ1-3

cdr3_aa: CASSQVSSGGLWGAGELFF
cdr3_nt: TGCGCCAGCAGCCAAGTGTCCAGCGGGGGCCTTTGGGGCGCCGGGGAGCTGTTTTTT
v_call: TRBV19
d_call: TRBD2
clone_size: .
j_call: TRBJ2-2

cdr3_aa: CASRDSGRGYEQYF
cdr3_nt: TGTGCCAGCAGGGATAGCGGGAGGGGGTACGAGCAGTACTTC
v_call: TRBV6-5
d_call: TRBD2
clone_size: .
j_call: TRBJ2-7

cdr3_aa: CASSGALEKLFF
cdr3_nt: TGTGCCAGCAGTGGTGCATTGGAAAAACTGTTTTTT
v_call: TRBV5-6
d_call: .
clone_size: many
j_call: TRBJ1-4

cdr3_aa: CASNPFLTGPLGYTF
cdr3_nt: TGTGCCAGCAACCCGTTCCTGACCGGGCCCCTAGGCTACACCTTC
v_call: TRBV14
d_call: .
clone_size: .
j_call: TRBJ1-2

cdr3_aa: CSVEGLFVSGHYGYTF
cdr3_nt: TGCAGCGTTGAAGGTTTGTTTGTCAGCGGGCACTATGGCTACACCTTC
v_call: TRBV29-1
d_call: .
clone_size: many
j_call: TRBJ1-2

cdr3_aa: CSASPRTGKDEQYF
cdr3_nt: TGCAGTGCTAGTCCACGGACAGGGAAGGACGAGCAGTACTTC
v_call: TRBV20-1
d_call: TRBD1
clone_size: many
j_call: TRBJ2-7

cdr3_aa: CASSDGTSGSSYEQYF
cdr3_nt: TGTGCCAGTAGCGACGGTACTAGCGGGAGTTCCTACGAGCAGTACTTC
v_call: TRBV19
d_call: TRBD2
clone_size: once
j_call: TRBJ2-7

cdr3_aa: CASGLIAGGLIHEQYF
cdr3_nt: TGTGCCAGCGGATTAATAGCGGGAGGGCTGATCCACGAGCAGTACTTC
v_call: TRBV5-4
d_call: TRBD2
clone_size: .
j_call: TRBJ2-7

cdr3_aa: CASKGTGPTGELFF
cdr3_nt: TGTGCCAGCAAAGGGACAGGGCCCACCGGGGAGCTGTTTTTT
v_call: TRBV2
d_call: TRBD1
clone_size: .
j_call: TRBJ2-2

cdr3_aa: CASSSLRPGLSNQPQHF
cdr3_nt: TGTGCCAGCAGTTCACTAAGACCGGGTCTTAGCAATCAGCCCCAGCATTTT
v_call: TRBV10-3
d_call: .
clone_size: few
j_call: TRBJ1-5

cdr3_aa: CASSSKKVGYSNQPQHF
cdr3_nt: TGTGCCAGCAGTTCGAAGAAAGTCGGCTATAGCAATCAGCCCCAGCATTTT
v_call: TRBV6-2/TRBV6-3
d_call: .
clone_size: .
j_call: TRBJ1-5

cdr3_aa: CASSHGRGEQYF
cdr3_nt: TGTGCCAGCAGCCATGGCCGTGGCGAGCAGTACTTC
v_call: TRBV6-5
d_call: .
clone_size: many
j_call: TRBJ2-7

cdr3_aa: CASSQERGDYGYTF
cdr3_nt: TGCGCCAGCAGCCAAGAAAGGGGGGACTATGGCTACACCTTC
v_call: TRBV4-1
d_call: .
clone_size: few
j_call: TRBJ1-2

cdr3_aa: CATSRDRAAFGYTF
cdr3_nt: TGTGCCACCAGCAGAGACAGGGCGGCCTTTGGCTACACCTTC
v_call: TRBV15
d_call: .
clone_size: .
j_call: TRBJ1-2